This T cell receptor beta chain was sequenced in a study of blood T cell dynamics during melanoma immunotherapy (TCRdb year 2020). For the study in its entirety: Patients with metastatic melanoma were treated with first-line pembrolizumab or nivolumab plus ipilimumab as standard of care in the United Kingdom. The training cohort consisted of consecutive patients, while an additional independent group of patients from the same centre was pooled to form an external validation set. Peripheral T cell receptor repertoires of metastatic melanoma patients were profiled before and after one cycle of checkpoint inhibitor therapy to find early correlates of response. Beyond this particular receptor, the publication reports: Patients who later achieved disease control showed a bifurcated PBMC repertoire reorganization at W3, with increased clonality or increased diversity, unlike progressors. The relatively small sample size was recognized as a factor that could limit how well the results generalize. Whether the T cell clones driving repertoire changes were melanoma-specific or reflected general immune activation could not be determined in the study.

V trim: 5 bases; J trim: 8 bases; unmatched bases: 7. The CDR3 spans 14 residues, from the cysteine through the phenylalanine. The only DNA kept is the CDR3, 42 bases in frame from the first base. Based on the germline V gene (reference sequence), the CDR1 and CDR2 sequences are MNHEY and SMNVEV. A fixed 350 ng of DNA was loaded for every bulk PBMC sample. Following the manufacturer instructions, the immunoSEQ TCRb Assay kit was used to amplify TCR beta CDR3 sequences from genomic DNA. The KAPA Library Quantification Kit for Illumina platforms was used to quantify the pooled libraries by qPCR. Sequencing of the pooled libraries was done on an Illumina NextSeq 500, with clustering at roughly 0.55-1.1 pM. For the original study's pipeline: Analysis of the TCR data relied on immunoSEQ ANALYZER and the R LymphoSeq package. A rearrangement efficiency score was calculated as productive divided by the sum of productive and non-productive CDR3 sequences. Clonality was measured with the Gini coefficient and diversity with the Renyi index at alpha=1, and both measures were compared pairwise between timepoints within each patient. Clonal relatedness, based on an edit distance of 3, and repertoire similarity, based on the Bhattacharyya coefficient, were both computed in LymphoSeq. To classify response, a linear discriminant analysis based on week-3 changes in clonality and diversity was built using the R MASS and caret packages. Held by TCRdb, this immuneACCESS table contains in-frame sequences only and omits some clones. Under half of the omission traces to an unresolved V gene where checked; the cause of the rest is unknown. V and J calls and clone size follow that table, whereas D and trimming were derived from the DNA. Across this sample there are 9,700 or so clones, with roughly 90% seen only once. Of the sample, around 32% is held by the ten largest clones.

The time point label, as the study defines it: pre-treatment baseline. Blood samples were taken before treatment (T0) and at week 3 (W3), following the first cycle of checkpoint blockade. Except for a couple of patients with rapid clinical progression, response was assessed 12 weeks after the first infusion by RECIST 1.1; disease control meant complete response, partial response or stable disease. Patients with prior systemic cancer treatment, concomitant immunosuppressant therapy or synchronous other active malignancies were excluded. Bulk PBMC and plasma cell-free DNA were both sequenced for TCR beta so that circulating cells and T cell turnover could be tracked. Lymphoprep and SepMate tubes were used to isolate PBMC from blood, and red cell lysis was then performed. QIAamp DNA Blood Mini kits were used to extract DNA from PBMC and from sorted T cell subsets. Turning to this clone: Its antigen is unknown. No qualities accompany the bases; no much larger clone lies one base away.

Sequenced material: blood, taken from a patient treated with checkpoint blockade. Recombination connected TRBV27 to TRBJ2-1; 9 bases in the middle match TRBD2. The TCR sequence derives from a human donor with melanoma. The CDR3 reads as follows: CASSPIAGVYEQFF. At the DNA level, the sequence is TGTGCCAGCAGTCCTATAGCGGGAGTCTATGAGCAGTTCTTC.